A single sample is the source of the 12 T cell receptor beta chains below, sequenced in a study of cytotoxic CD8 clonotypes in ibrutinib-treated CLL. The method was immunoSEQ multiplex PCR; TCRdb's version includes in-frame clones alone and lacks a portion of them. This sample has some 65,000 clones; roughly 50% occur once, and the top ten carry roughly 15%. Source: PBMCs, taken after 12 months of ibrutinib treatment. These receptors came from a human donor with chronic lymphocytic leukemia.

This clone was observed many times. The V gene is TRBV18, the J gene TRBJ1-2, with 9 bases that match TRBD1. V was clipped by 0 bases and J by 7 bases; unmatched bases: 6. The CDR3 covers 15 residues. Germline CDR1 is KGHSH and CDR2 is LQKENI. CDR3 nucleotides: TGTGCCAGCTCACCACCAAACAGGGGGCGGAGTGGCTACACCTTC. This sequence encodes CASSPPNRGRSGYTF. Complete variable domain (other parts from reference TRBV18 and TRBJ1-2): NAGVMQNPRHLVRRRGQEARLRCSPMKGHSHVYWYRQLPEEGLKFMVYLQKENIIDESGMPKERFSAEFPKEGPSILRIQQVVRGDSAAYFCASSPPNRGRSGYTFGSGTRLTVV.

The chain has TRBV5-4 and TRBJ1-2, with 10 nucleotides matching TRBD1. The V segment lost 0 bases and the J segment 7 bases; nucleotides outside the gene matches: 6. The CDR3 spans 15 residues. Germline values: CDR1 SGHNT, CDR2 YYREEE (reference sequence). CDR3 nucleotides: TGTGCCAGCAGCTTGGCCGACAGGGGGCAGCGTGGCTACACCTTC. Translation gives CASSLADRGQRGYTF. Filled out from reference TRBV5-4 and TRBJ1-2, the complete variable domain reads ETGVTQSPTHLIKTRGQQVTLRCSSQSGHNTVSWYQQALGQGPQFIFQYYREEENGRGNFPPRFSGLQFPNYSSELNVNALELDDSALYLCASSLADRGQRGYTFGSGTRLTVV.

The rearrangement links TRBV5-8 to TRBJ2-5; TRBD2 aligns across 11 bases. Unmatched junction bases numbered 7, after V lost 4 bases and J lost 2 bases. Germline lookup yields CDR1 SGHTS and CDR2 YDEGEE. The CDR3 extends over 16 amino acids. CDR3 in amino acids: CASSPGLAGTQETQYF. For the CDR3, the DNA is TGTGCCAGCAGCCCCGGACTAGCGGGTACTCAAGAGACCCAGTACTTC.

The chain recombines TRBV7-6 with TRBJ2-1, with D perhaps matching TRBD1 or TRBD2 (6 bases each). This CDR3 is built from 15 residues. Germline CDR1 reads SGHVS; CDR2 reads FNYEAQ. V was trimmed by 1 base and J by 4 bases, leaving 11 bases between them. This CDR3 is CASSLGGGGYNEQFF. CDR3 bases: TGTGCCAGCAGCTTAGGCGGAGGGGGTTACAATGAGCAGTTCTTC.

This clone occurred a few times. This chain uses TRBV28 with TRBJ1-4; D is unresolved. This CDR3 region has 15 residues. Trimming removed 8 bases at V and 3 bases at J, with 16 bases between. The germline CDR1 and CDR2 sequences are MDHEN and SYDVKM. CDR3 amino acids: CASRFSGGPNEKLFF. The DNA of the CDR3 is TGTGCCAGCCGATTTTCCGGAGGGCCTAATGAAAAACTGTTTTTT.

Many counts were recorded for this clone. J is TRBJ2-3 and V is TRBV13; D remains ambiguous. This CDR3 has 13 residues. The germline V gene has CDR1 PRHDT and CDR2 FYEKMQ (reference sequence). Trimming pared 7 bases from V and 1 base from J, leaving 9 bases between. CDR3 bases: TGTGCCAGCAAAAGGGCGGGCACAGATACGCAGTATTTT. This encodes CASKRAGTDTQYF. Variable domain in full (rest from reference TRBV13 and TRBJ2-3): AAGVIQSPRHLIKEKRETATLKCYPIPRHDTVYWYQQGPGQDPQFLISFYEKMQSDKGSIPDRFSAQQFSDYHSELNMSSLELGDSALYFCASKRAGTDTQYFGPGTRLTVL.

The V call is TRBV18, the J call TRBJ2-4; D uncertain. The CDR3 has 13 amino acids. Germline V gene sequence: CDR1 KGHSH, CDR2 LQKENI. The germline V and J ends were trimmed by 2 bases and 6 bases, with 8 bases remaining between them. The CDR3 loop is CASSPGPRNIQYF. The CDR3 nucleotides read TGTGCCAGCTCACCAGGTCCGAGAAACATTCAGTACTTC.

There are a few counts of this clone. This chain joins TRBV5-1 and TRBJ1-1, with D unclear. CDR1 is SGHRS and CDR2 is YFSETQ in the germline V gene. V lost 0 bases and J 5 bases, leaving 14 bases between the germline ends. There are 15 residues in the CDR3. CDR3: CASSLANAGGTEAFF. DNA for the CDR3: TGCGCCAGCAGCTTGGCAAACGCAGGAGGGACTGAAGCTTTCTTT.

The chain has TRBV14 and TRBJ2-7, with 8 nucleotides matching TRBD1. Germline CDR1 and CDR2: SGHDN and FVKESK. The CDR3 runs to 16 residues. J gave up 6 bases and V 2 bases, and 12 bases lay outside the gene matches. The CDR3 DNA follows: TGTGCCAGCAGCCAAAAACCTCAGGGGGCAGTTCTCGAGCAGTACTTC. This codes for CASSQKPQGAVLEQYF. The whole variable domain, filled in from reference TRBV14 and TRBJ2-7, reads EAGVTQFPSHSVIEKGQTVTLRCDPISGHDNLYWYRRVMGKEIKFLLHFVKESKQDESGMPNNRFLAERTGGTYSTLKVQPAELEDSGVYFCASSQKPQGAVLEQYFGPGTRLTVT.

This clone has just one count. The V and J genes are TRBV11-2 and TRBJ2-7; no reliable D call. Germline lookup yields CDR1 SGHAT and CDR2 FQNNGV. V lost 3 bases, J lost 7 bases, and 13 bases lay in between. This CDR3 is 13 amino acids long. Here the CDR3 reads CASSFRTAGEQYV. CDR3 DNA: TGTGCCAGCAGCTTCCGGACCGCCGGTGAGCAGTACGTC.

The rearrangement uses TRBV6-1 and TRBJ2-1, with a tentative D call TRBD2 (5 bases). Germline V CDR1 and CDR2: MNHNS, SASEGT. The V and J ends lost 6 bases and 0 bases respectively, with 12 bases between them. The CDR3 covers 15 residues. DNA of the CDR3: TGTGCCAGCAGCGCGGAGGTTAGCTCCTACAATGAGCAGTTCTTC. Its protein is CASSAEVSSYNEQFF.

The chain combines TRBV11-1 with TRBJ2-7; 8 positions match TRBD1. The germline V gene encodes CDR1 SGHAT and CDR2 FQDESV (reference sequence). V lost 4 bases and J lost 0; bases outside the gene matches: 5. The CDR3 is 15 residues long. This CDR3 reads CASSSTGESSYEQYF. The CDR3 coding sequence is TGTGCCAGCAGCTCGACAGGGGAGAGCTCCTACGAGCAGTACTTC.